A selection of T cell receptor beta chains follows, all from one sample in a study of blood T cell repertoires in COVID-19. TCRdb's copy holds only in-frame clones and misses some; the assay was immunoSEQ multiplex PCR. This sample yields hundreds of thousands of clones, of which around four fifths are seen a single time; 27% belongs to the top ten. The sequencing input was peripheral blood. The receptor source for this set is a man aged 35-49 years with acute or convalescent COVID-19. CDR3s include the opening cysteine and the closing phenylalanine or tryptophan. The order of the fields is J gene, clone size, D gene, V gene, CDR3 DNA, CDR3 protein. A D gene is named only where the DNA matches it firmly. Clone sizes are given selectively: once, few, many, or a class where the clone is expanded.

J: TRBJ1-1
size: -
D: TRBD1
V: TRBV19
DNA: TGTGCCAGTAGTACGGGACAGGGTAGCGTTGGGATGAACACTGAAGCTTTCTTT
CDR3: CASSTGQGSVGMNTEAFF

J: TRBJ2-1
size: -
D: TRBD2
V: TRBV4-2
DNA: TGTGCCAGCAGCTCCCGAATCGGACTAGCGGGAGCCCCGGAGGAGCAGTTCTTC
CDR3: CASSSRIGLAGAPEEQFF

J: TRBJ1-2
size: -
D: -
V: TRBV19
DNA: TGTGCCAGTACCCCCAAACCCAGTTACTATGGCTACACCTTC
CDR3: CASTPKPSYYGYTF

J: TRBJ1-1
size: -
D: -
V: TRBV28
DNA: TGTGCCAGCAGTTTGCGGGGGAGAGATGCTTTCTTT
CDR3: CASSLRGRDAFF

J: TRBJ2-6
size: -
D: -
V: TRBV20-1
DNA: TGCAGTGCTAGTAAGCGGGTTTCCTCTGGGGCCAACGTCCTGACTTTC
CDR3: CSASKRVSSGANVLTF

J: TRBJ2-5
size: -
D: TRBD1
V: TRBV14
DNA: TGTGCCAGCAGCCTCGGACAGGGATGGTCCTCGGAAGAGACCCAGTACTTC
CDR3: CASSLGQGWSSEETQYF

J: TRBJ2-6
size: few
D: TRBD1
V: TRBV4-1
DNA: TGCGCCAGCGGAGCCGGGACAGGGCTCACTGGGGCCAACGTCCTGACTTTC
CDR3: CASGAGTGLTGANVLTF

J: TRBJ2-7
size: -
D: -
V: TRBV7-8
DNA: TGTGCCAGCAGCTTGGTAGAGGACTCCTACGAGCAGTACTTC
CDR3: CASSLVEDSYEQYF

J: TRBJ2-1
size: few
D: TRBD1
V: TRBV6-5
DNA: TGTGCCAGCAGGGCCGGGACAGCTAACAATGAGCAGTTCTTC
CDR3: CASRAGTANNEQFF

J: TRBJ1-5
size: -
D: TRBD1
V: TRBV10-3
DNA: TGTGCCATCAGTGAGTCGGGACAGGGGGCGAGCAATCAGCCCCAGCATTTT
CDR3: CAISESGQGASNQPQHF

J: TRBJ1-1
size: -
D: -
V: TRBV11-3
DNA: TGTGCCAGCTTACTGTCGGGGGTCCTCAGTGGTCGGACTGAAGCTTTCTTT
CDR3: CASLLSGVLSGRTEAFF

J: TRBJ2-3
size: -
D: TRBD1
V: TRBV5-1
DNA: TGCGCCAGCAGCTTGGAGGGGGCGGGCACAGATACGCAGTATTTT
CDR3: CASSLEGAGTDTQYF

J: TRBJ1-1
size: -
D: -
V: TRBV18
DNA: TGTGCCAGCTCACCACGTGCAGCAGGGTTTTTGGCTGAAGCTTTCTTT
CDR3: CASSPRAAGFLAEAFF

J: TRBJ1-1
size: -
D: TRBD1
V: TRBV5-6
DNA: TGTGCCAGCAGCGAACAAGAACTGGACAGGGAGATCCCTGAAGCTTTCTTT
CDR3: CASSEQELDREIPEAFF

J: TRBJ1-2
size: few
D: TRBD1
V: TRBV3-1/TRBV3-2
DNA: TGTGCCAGCAGCCAAGGCCGGGACAGGGGCTACACCTTC
CDR3: CASSQGRDRGYTF

J: TRBJ2-1
size: -
D: -
V: TRBV11-2
DNA: TGTGCCAGCAGCTTTATACAGGGTTACAATGAGCAGTTCTTC
CDR3: CASSFIQGYNEQFF

J: TRBJ2-2
size: -
D: TRBD2
V: TRBV10-2
DNA: TGCGCCAGCAGTGGGGCGGCTGGGGGGGAAACCGGGGAGCTGTTTTTT
CDR3: CASSGAAGGETGELFF

J: TRBJ2-7
size: -
D: -
V: TRBV3-1/TRBV3-2
DNA: TGTGCCAGCAGCCAGGGGGGTGACTACGAGCAGTACTTC
CDR3: CASSQGGDYEQYF

J: TRBJ1-2
size: -
D: TRBD1
V: TRBV9
DNA: TGTGCCAGCAGCGTAGTTGAAACAGGGGGGTATGGCTACACCTTC
CDR3: CASSVVETGGYGYTF

J: TRBJ2-7
size: -
D: TRBD1
V: TRBV5-1
DNA: TGCGCCAGCAGCGTTAATACAGGGGCCGCCTACGAGCAGTACTTC
CDR3: CASSVNTGAAYEQYF

J: TRBJ2-1
size: -
D: -
V: TRBV5-1
DNA: TGCGCCAGCAGCTTGGGACAAAGCTCCTACAATGAGCAGTTCTTC
CDR3: CASSLGQSSYNEQFF

J: TRBJ2-1
size: -
D: -
V: TRBV29-1
DNA: TGCAGCGTTGAGGACTCCCGAAAGACCTACAATGAGCAGTTCTTC
CDR3: CSVEDSRKTYNEQFF

J: TRBJ1-1
size: -
D: -
V: TRBV30
DNA: TGTGCCCGATCTTCAGGGCTTTATATGAACACTGAAGCTTTCTTT
CDR3: CARSSGLYMNTEAFF

J: TRBJ2-3
size: -
D: TRBD2
V: TRBV6-5
DNA: TGTGCCAGCAGGCTAGCGGGAAGAGATACGCAGTATTTT
CDR3: CASRLAGRDTQYF

J: TRBJ2-1
size: -
D: TRBD2
V: TRBV13
DNA: TGTGCCAGCAGCCCTCCGGCCGCGGGAGACTACAATGAGCAGTTCTTC
CDR3: CASSPPAAGDYNEQFF

J: TRBJ1-5
size: -
D: TRBD1
V: TRBV6-5
DNA: TGTGCCAGCAGTTGGGACAGAAACCAGCCCCAGCATTTT
CDR3: CASSWDRNQPQHF

J: TRBJ2-1
size: -
D: -
V: TRBV18
DNA: TGTGCCAGCTCACCAGACGCCGGGGGAAGCTACAATGAGCAGTTCTTC
CDR3: CASSPDAGGSYNEQFF

J: TRBJ1-4
size: -
D: -
V: TRBV7-2
DNA: TGTGCCAGCAGCCCACAGGTGATTAATGAAAAACTGTTTTTT
CDR3: CASSPQVINEKLFF

J: TRBJ1-5
size: -
D: TRBD1
V: TRBV15
DNA: TGTGCCACCAGCAGAGCCGTAGGGACAGGGAATCAGCCCCAGCATTTT
CDR3: CATSRAVGTGNQPQHF

J: TRBJ2-1
size: -
D: TRBD1
V: TRBV20-1
DNA: TGCAGTGCTACTGACAGGGGTTCCTACAATGAGCAGTTCTTC
CDR3: CSATDRGSYNEQFF

J: TRBJ1-1
size: -
D: -
V: TRBV15
DNA: TGTGCCACCAGCAGAGAAGGGGTGAGCACTGAAGCTTTCTTT
CDR3: CATSREGVSTEAFF

J: TRBJ2-5
size: -
D: TRBD2
V: TRBV6-4
DNA: TGTGCCAGCAGTGACTCAGCGGGAGGGCCAGAGACCCAGTACTTC
CDR3: CASSDSAGGPETQYF

J: TRBJ1-2
size: -
D: -
V: TRBV27
DNA: TGTGCCAGCAGTCTCACACCAGAAGGGAGTGGCTACACCTTC
CDR3: CASSLTPEGSGYTF

J: TRBJ1-1
size: -
D: -
V: TRBV2
DNA: TGTGCCAGCAGTGCCGTGAACACTGAAGCTTTCTTT
CDR3: CASSAVNTEAFF

J: TRBJ1-2
size: -
D: -
V: TRBV2
DNA: TGTGCCAGCGGTGGACAGTCCTTCTATGGCTACACCTTC
CDR3: CASGGQSFYGYTF

J: TRBJ2-7
size: -
D: -
V: TRBV9
DNA: TGTGCCAGCAGCGTAGGTCCAGTCTTTGCCTACGAGCAGTACTTC
CDR3: CASSVGPVFAYEQYF

J: TRBJ2-2
size: -
D: TRBD1
V: TRBV27
DNA: TGTGCCAGCAGTAGACCCGGGACAGGGTTTTCCGGGGAGCTGTTTTTT
CDR3: CASSRPGTGFSGELFF

J: TRBJ2-7
size: -
D: TRBD1
V: TRBV7-2
DNA: TGTGCCAGCAGCGAGGGGACAGGGGGAGCCTACGAGCAGTACTTC
CDR3: CASSEGTGGAYEQYF

J: TRBJ2-1
size: -
D: TRBD2
V: TRBV3-1/TRBV3-2
DNA: TGTGCCAGCAGCCCTCGGACTAGCGGGAGCGGTGAGCAGTTCTTC
CDR3: CASSPRTSGSGEQFF

J: TRBJ2-7
size: -
D: TRBD2
V: TRBV6-5
DNA: TGTGCCAGCAGTTACTTCGCGGGAGAACGCGACGAGCAGTACTTC
CDR3: CASSYFAGERDEQYF

J: TRBJ2-6
size: -
D: -
V: TRBV27
DNA: TGTGCCAGCAGTTTGGGGAGGTACTCTGGGGCCAACGTCCTGACTTTC
CDR3: CASSLGRYSGANVLTF

J: TRBJ2-1
size: -
D: TRBD2
V: TRBV7-4
DNA: TGTGCCAGCAACCATAAGACTAGCGGGAGTAAGTTCGTGGTCAATGAGCAGTTCTTC
CDR3: CASNHKTSGSKFVVNEQFF

J: TRBJ2-5
size: few
D: TRBD2
V: TRBV3-1/TRBV3-2
DNA: TGTGCCAGCAGCCAAGATCTAAGCGGGGGATATCAAGAGACCCAGTACTTC
CDR3: CASSQDLSGGYQETQYF

J: TRBJ1-2
size: -
D: TRBD1
V: TRBV7-2
DNA: TGTGCCAGCAGCGCCCGAGCGACAGGGCGCTATGGCTACACCTTC
CDR3: CASSARATGRYGYTF

J: TRBJ1-2
size: -
D: -
V: TRBV5-1
DNA: TGCGCCAGCACCTTTTCCCCGGGACTTTCAAACTATGGCTACACCTTC
CDR3: CASTFSPGLSNYGYTF

J: TRBJ2-3
size: -
D: -
V: TRBV29-1
DNA: TGCAGCGTCCTTGAGGCTACGCAGTATTTT
CDR3: CSVLEATQYF

J: TRBJ2-4
size: -
D: -
V: TRBV29-1
DNA: TGCAGCGTTGACAGGGGAGCCAAAAACATTCAGTACTTC
CDR3: CSVDRGAKNIQYF